These T cell receptor beta chains were read from a single sample in a study of blood T cell repertoires in COVID-19. Generated by immunoSEQ multiplex PCR, the TCRdb table keeps only in-frame clones and is missing some. The sample includes about 160,000 clones, roughly 87% of them seen just once. Input material: peripheral blood. These receptors were obtained from a woman in her fifties or sixties who had recovered from COVID-19. Both conserved end residues are part of each CDR3. A D gene is named only where the DNA matches it firmly. Where a row states a size, it is once, few, many or the class of an expanded clone; other rows omit it.

D gene,clone size,J gene,V gene,CDR3 length,CDR3 DNA,CDR3 protein
NA,NA,TRBJ1-5,TRBV27,16,TGTGCCAGCCCAACATCTCGAAGAAATAGCAATCAGCCCCAGCATTTT,CASPTSRRNSNQPQHF
NA,NA,TRBJ2-3,TRBV27,16,TGTGCCACCCCGGACAGCAAGTGGTGCGCCCCCGATACGCAGTATTTT,CATPDSKWCAPDTQYF
NA,NA,TRBJ2-2,TRBV9,14,TGTGCCAGCAGCGTAGGTCGGCGGGGCGGGGAGCTGTTTTTT,CASSVGRRGGELFF
NA,NA,TRBJ2-2,TRBV21-1,16,TGTGCCAGCAGCAAAGAGGGGCGGGGGAACACCGGGGAGCTGTTTTTT,CASSKEGRGNTGELFF
TRBD1,NA,TRBJ2-2,TRBV6-5,14,TGTGCCAGCAGTTGGGACAGGGGTAACGGGGAGCTGTTTTTT,CASSWDRGNGELFF
NA,once,TRBJ1-4,TRBV5-8,13,TGTGCCAGCAGCTCAAAGACGGGAGAAAAACTGTTTTTT,CASSSKTGEKLFF
NA,NA,TRBJ2-5,TRBV28,14,TGTGCCAGCAATGGGGCAGGGGTGGTAGAGACCCAGTACTTC,CASNGAGVVETQYF
TRBD2,NA,TRBJ2-3,TRBV7-3,17,TGTGCCAGCAGCTTAAACCCGGGACTAGCGGGGGAAGATACGCAGTATTTT,CASSLNPGLAGEDTQYF
NA,few,TRBJ2-5,TRBV7-9,12,TGTGCCAGCAGTGAAGGGGATATGACCCAGTACTTC,CASSEGDMTQYF
TRBD2,NA,TRBJ2-1,TRBV7-3,16,TGTGCCAGCAGCTTACTTCCAAGCGGGGGGTACAATGAGCAGTTCTTC,CASSLLPSGGYNEQFF
NA,NA,TRBJ2-3,TRBV6-5,14,TGTGCCAGCAGTTACAGGGGGAGCACAGATACGCAGTATTTT,CASSYRGSTDTQYF
NA,NA,TRBJ2-1,TRBV3-1/TRBV3-2,14,TGTGCCAGCAGCCGAATGCCGGACACCAATGAGCAGTTCTTC,CASSRMPDTNEQFF
TRBD1,once,TRBJ2-7,TRBV28,14,TGTGCCAGCAGTCCCGAGGACAGGGGATACGAGCAGTACTTC,CASSPEDRGYEQYF
TRBD1,NA,TRBJ1-2,TRBV4-1,17,TGCGCCAGCAGCCAAGCGGATCCGGGACAGGGGGCGCTTGGCTACACCTTC,CASSQADPGQGALGYTF
TRBD2,NA,TRBJ2-7,TRBV5-4,16,TGTGCCAGCAGCCTCCGGACTAGCGGGGACTCCTACGAGCAGTACTTC,CASSLRTSGDSYEQYF
TRBD1,NA,TRBJ2-2,TRBV7-8,19,TGTGCCAGCAGCCGCCGGACAGGGGGCGGCGAGTCGAACACCGGGGAGCTGTTTTTT,CASSRRTGGGESNTGELFF
NA,NA,TRBJ2-5,TRBV7-8,13,TGTGCCAGCAGCTTAGTTCGCGAAGAGACCCAGTACTTC,CASSLVREETQYF
TRBD1,NA,TRBJ2-6,TRBV28,17,TGTGCCAGCAGTGGGACTGTCAGGGGGCGAGGGGCCAACGTCCTGACTTTC,CASSGTVRGRGANVLTF
NA,NA,TRBJ1-6,TRBV11-2,19,TGTGCCAGCAGCTTCCGGCGACTTAGGTCGTCCTTATACGGGTCACCCCTCCACTTT,CASSFRRLRSSLYGSPLHF
NA,many,TRBJ1-5,TRBV5-5,14,TGTGCCAGCAGCGAGACAGCTAGCAATCAGCCCCAGCATTTT,CASSETASNQPQHF
NA,NA,TRBJ1-4,TRBV15,14,TGTGCCACCAGTTACGGAGGTACTAATGAAAAACTGTTTTTT,CATSYGGTNEKLFF
NA,NA,TRBJ2-7,TRBV6-5,14,TGTGCCAGCACGCCCGCGGGGCTAGCCTACGAGCAGTACTTC,CASTPAGLAYEQYF
TRBD1,NA,TRBJ2-1,TRBV19,15,TGTGCCAGTAGTGGACGAAGACAGGGGGTAAATGAGCAGTTCTTC,CASSGRRQGVNEQFF
NA,NA,TRBJ1-3,TRBV19,12,TGTGCCAGTTTTGTCCCAGGAAACACCATATATTTT,CASFVPGNTIYF
NA,NA,TRBJ1-2,TRBV28,17,TGTGCCAGCAGTTTAGAATTAAGGGGGTATTCTAACTATGGCTACACCTTC,CASSLELRGYSNYGYTF
TRBD1,NA,TRBJ1-2,TRBV5-1,15,TGCGCCAGCAGCTCCGGACAGGCCAAGGATTTGGGCTACACCTTC,CASSSGQAKDLGYTF
NA,NA,TRBJ1-5,TRBV28,15,TGTGCCAGCAGTTTAATCCCCAGGTGGAATCAGCCCCAGCATTTT,CASSLIPRWNQPQHF
NA,NA,TRBJ1-1,TRBV5-4,16,TGTGCCAGCAGCTTGGGAGGGGCCGGGAGTACGGTTGAAGCTTTCTTT,CASSLGGAGSTVEAFF
TRBD1,NA,TRBJ1-5,TRBV27,17,TGTGCCAGCAGTTTATCCCCGACAGGGGCGGGTGGTCAGCCCCAGCATTTT,CASSLSPTGAGGQPQHF
TRBD1,NA,TRBJ1-2,TRBV13,14,TGTGCCAGCAGCGGAAGACAGGGGTACTATGGCTACACCTTC,CASSGRQGYYGYTF
TRBD1,NA,TRBJ1-3,TRBV10-3,13,TGTGCCATCCGGGACAGCTCTGGAAACACCATATATTTT,CAIRDSSGNTIYF
NA,NA,TRBJ1-2,TRBV5-6,14,TGTGCCAGCAGCCGAAGACCGGACAGCTATGGCTACACCTTC,CASSRRPDSYGYTF
NA,NA,TRBJ2-4,TRBV9,17,TGTGCCAGCAGCGTAGGAGGAGATAAACTAGCCAAAAACATTCAGTACTTC,CASSVGGDKLAKNIQYF
NA,NA,TRBJ2-1,TRBV14,14,TGTGCCAGCAGCCAAGCTAGCCACTACAATGAGCAGTTCTTC,CASSQASHYNEQFF
NA,NA,TRBJ2-5,TRBV19,15,TGTGCCAGTAGTATTTCCCAGGGCACCCTGGAGACCCAGTACTTC,CASSISQGTLETQYF
NA,NA,TRBJ2-7,TRBV25-1,11,TGTGCCAGCGAGGATAATTACGAGCAGTACTTC,CASEDNYEQYF